This entry is about one TCR beta chain. Researchers ran the PCR with 60 Vbeta and 13 Jbeta primers. TCRdb's copy holds only in-frame clones and misses some; the assay was immunoSEQ multiplex PCR. This table lists over 100,000 clones. These donors, healthy bone marrow donors, were studied. This entry comes from a study of cytomegalovirus exposure and HLA in healthy donors. CDR1 and CDR2 from the germline V gene are GTSNPN and SVGIG (reference sequence). The CDR3 has 16 amino acids. The ends were cut back, 3 bases at V and 0 bases at J, with 16 bases in the middle. The J gene is TRBJ2-3, the V gene TRBV30; D unresolved. The sample consisted of PBMCs. This sequence originates from a woman between 40 and 50 years old in good health and CMV-seropositive. CDR3 amino acids: CAWSPFRSLSTDTQYF. As DNA, the CDR3 is TGTGCCTGGAGCCCCTTTAGGAGCCTAAGCACAGATACGCAGTATTTT.